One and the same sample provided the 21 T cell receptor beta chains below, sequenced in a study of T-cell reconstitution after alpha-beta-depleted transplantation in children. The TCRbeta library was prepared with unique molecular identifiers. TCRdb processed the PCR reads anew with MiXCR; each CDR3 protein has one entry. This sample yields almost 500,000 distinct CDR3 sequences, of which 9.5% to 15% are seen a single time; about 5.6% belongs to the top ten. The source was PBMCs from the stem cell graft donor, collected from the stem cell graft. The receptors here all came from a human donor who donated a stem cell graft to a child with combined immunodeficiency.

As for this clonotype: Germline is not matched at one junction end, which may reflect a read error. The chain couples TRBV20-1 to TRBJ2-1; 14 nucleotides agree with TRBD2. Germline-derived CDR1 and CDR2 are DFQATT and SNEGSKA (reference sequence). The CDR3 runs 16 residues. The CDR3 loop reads CCATGTSGRAYNEQFF. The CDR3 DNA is TGCTGTGCTACTGGGACTAGCGGGAGAGCCTACAATGAGCAGTTCTTC.

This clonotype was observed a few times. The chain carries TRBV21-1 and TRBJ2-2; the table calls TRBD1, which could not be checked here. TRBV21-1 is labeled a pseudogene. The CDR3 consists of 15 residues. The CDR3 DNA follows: TGTGCCAGCAGCAACAGGGGGAGGTATACCGGGGAGCTGTTTTTT. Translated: CASSNRGRYTGELFF.

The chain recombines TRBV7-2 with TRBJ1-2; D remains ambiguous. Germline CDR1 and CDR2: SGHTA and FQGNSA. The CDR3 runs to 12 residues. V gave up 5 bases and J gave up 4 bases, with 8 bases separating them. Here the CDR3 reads CASSPTGYGYTF. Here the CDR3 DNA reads TGTGCCAGCAGCCCCACCGGCTATGGCTACACCTTC.

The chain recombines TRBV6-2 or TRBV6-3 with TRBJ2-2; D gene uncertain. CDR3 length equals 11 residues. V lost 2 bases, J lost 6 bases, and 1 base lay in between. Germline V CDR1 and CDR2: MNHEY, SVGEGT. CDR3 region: CASSYAGELFF. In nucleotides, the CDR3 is TGTGCCAGCAGTTACGCCGGGGAGCTGTTTTTT.

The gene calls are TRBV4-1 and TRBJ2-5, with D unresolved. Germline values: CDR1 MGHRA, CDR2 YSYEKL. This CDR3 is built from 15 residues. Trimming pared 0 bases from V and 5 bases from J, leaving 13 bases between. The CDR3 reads CASSQDLAFGETQYF. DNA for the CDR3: TGCGCCAGCAGCCAAGATCTGGCGTTTGGGGAGACCCAGTACTTC.

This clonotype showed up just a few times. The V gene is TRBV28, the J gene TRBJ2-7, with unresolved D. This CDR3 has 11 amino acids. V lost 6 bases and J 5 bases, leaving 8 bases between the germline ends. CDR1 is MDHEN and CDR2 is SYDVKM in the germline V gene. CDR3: CASSFLDEQYF. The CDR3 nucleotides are TGTGCCAGCAGCTTCCTAGACGAGCAGTACTTC.

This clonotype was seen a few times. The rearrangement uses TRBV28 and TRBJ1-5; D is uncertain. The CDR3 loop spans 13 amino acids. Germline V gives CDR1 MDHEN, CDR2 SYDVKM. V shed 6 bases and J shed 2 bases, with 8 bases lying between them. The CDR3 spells CASRIAGNQPQHF. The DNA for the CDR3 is TGTGCCAGCAGGATCGCAGGCAATCAGCCCCAGCATTTT.

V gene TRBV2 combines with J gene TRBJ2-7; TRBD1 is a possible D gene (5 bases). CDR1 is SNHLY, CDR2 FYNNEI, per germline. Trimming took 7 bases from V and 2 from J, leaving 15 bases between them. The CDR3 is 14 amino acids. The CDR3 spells CASTYAGRPYEQYF. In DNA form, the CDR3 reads TGTGCCAGCACTTACGCAGGGCGGCCCTACGAGCAGTACTTC.

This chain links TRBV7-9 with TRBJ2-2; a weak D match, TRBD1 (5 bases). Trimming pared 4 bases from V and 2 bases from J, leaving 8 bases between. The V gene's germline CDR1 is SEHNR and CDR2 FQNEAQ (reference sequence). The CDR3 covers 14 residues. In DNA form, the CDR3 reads TGTGCCAGCAGCTCGACAGACAACACCGGGGAGCTGTTTTTT. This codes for CASSSTDNTGELFF.

CDR3 loop: CASSAGLHYNEQFF. CDR3 DNA sequence: TGTGCCAGCAGTGCGGGGCTCCACTACAATGAGCAGTTCTTC. This chain connects TRBV12-3 or TRBV12-4 to TRBJ2-1; maybe TRBD2 (6 bases). Trimming shortened V by 5 bases and J by 3 bases, and 11 bases separated the two germline ends. This CDR3 spans 14 amino acids.

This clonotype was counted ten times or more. CDR3 nucleotides: TGTGCCAGCACCAATCTAGCGGGAGGGTATTATGTTAGCGGTGAGCAGTTCTTC. This translates into CASTNLAGGYYVSGEQFF. The chain has TRBV12-3 or TRBV12-4 and TRBJ2-1; 12 positions match TRBD2. This CDR3 contains 18 residues. Trimming removed 7 bases from V and 9 bases from J; junction bases left unmatched: 19.

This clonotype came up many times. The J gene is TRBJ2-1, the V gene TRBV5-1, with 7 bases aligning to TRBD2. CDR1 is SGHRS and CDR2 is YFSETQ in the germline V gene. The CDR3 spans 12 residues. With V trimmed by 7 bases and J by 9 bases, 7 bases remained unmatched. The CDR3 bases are TGCGCCAGCCAAAGGGAGGGAGCTGAGCAGTTCTTC. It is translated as CASQREGAEQFF.

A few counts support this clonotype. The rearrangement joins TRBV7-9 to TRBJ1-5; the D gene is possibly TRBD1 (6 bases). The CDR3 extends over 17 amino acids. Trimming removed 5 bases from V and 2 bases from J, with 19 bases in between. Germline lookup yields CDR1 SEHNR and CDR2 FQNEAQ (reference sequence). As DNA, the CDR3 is TGTGCCAGCAGCCCCCCCTCGGGCAGGGGAGGCAATCAGCCCCAGCATTTT. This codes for CASSPPSGRGGNQPQHF.

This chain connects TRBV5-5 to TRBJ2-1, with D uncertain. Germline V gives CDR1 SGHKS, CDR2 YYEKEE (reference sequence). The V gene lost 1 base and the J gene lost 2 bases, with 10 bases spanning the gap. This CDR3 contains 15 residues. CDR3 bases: TGTGCCAGCAGCTTGAACTTGATTACCTACAATGAGCAGTTCTTC. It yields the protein CASSLNLITYNEQFF.

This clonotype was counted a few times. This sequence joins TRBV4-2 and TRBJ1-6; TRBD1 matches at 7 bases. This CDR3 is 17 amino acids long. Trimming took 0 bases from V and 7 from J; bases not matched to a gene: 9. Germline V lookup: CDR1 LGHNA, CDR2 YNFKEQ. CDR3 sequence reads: CASSQEGTTGWNSPLHF. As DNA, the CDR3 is TGTGCCAGCAGCCAAGAAGGTACGACAGGGTGGAATTCACCCCTCCACTTT.

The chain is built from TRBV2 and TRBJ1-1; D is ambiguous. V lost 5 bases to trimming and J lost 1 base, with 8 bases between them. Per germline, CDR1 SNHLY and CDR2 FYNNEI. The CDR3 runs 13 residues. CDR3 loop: CASSIDPNTEAFF. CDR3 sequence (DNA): TGTGCCAGCAGTATCGACCCGAACACTGAAGCTTTCTTT.

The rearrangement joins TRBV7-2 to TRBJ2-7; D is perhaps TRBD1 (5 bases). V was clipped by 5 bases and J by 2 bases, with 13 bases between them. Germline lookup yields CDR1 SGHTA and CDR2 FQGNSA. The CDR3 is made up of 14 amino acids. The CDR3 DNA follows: TGTGCCAGCAGCCTAGACAGTTTCACCTACGAGCAGTACTTC. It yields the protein CASSLDSFTYEQYF.

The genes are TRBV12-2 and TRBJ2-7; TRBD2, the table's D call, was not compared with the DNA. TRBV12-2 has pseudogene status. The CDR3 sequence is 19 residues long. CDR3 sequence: CASLPRPGLAGGITYEQYF. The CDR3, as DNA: TGTGCAAGTCTTCCCCGTCCGGGACTAGCGGGGGGAATTACCTACGAGCAGTACTTC.

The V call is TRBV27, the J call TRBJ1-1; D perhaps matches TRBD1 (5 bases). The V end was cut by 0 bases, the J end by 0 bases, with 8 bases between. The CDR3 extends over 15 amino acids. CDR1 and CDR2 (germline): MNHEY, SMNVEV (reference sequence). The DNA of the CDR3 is TGTGCCAGCAGTTTATCGAGGACACTGAACACTGAAGCTTTCTTT. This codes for CASSLSRTLNTEAFF.

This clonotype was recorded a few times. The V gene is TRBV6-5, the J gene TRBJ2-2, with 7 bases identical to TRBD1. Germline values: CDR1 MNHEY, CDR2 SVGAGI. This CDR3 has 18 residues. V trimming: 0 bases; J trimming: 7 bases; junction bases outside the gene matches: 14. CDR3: CASSYSGWDSWIGGELFF. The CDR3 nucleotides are TGTGCCAGCAGTTACTCGGGGTGGGACAGTTGGATCGGCGGGGAGCTGTTTTTT.

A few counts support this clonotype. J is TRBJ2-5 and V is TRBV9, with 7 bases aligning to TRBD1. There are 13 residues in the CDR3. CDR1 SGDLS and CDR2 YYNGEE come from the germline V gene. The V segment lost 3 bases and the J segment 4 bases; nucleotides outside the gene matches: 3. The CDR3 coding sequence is TGTGCCAGCAGCGCGACAGGGACAGAGACCCAGTACTTC. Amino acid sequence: CASSATGTETQYF.